The 28 T cell receptor beta chains below all came from one sample that was sequenced in a study of spatial heterogeneity in lung cancer. TCRdb re-analysed the 5' RACE reads in MiXCR, keeping a single row per CDR3 protein. The sample lists about 6,900 distinct CDR3 sequences; 4.5% to 7% were seen once. The time point denotes: sample taken at primary tumor resection. Whole RNA from tumor, nontumor lung or frozen PBMC was sequenced unsorted. Source: normal lung tissue next to the tumor, taken at surgery. The receptors were gathered from a female donor with early-stage non-small cell lung cancer.

As for this clonotype: This beta chain was picked up by a library intended for alpha chains and is off target, so its count carries little meaning. The chain couples TRBV4-1 to TRBJ2-1, with a possible D match to TRBD1 (5 bases). The germline V gene has CDR1 MGHRA and CDR2 YSYEKL. The CDR3 has 14 residues. Trimming took 2 bases from V and 6 from J, leaving 11 bases between them. The DNA for the CDR3 is TGCGCCAGCAGCCAACCGGAAAGGGGCAATGAGCAGTTCTTC. This translates into CASSQPERGNEQFF.

On this clonotype itself: Because this beta chain is a stray read in a library intended to capture alpha chains, its abundance should not be given much weight. The chain employs TRBV10-3 and TRBJ2-5, with D perhaps matching TRBD2 (6 bases). Germline CDR1 and CDR2: ENHRY and SYGVKD. Trimming cost V 10 bases and J 0 bases, with 12 bases left between them. CDR3 length: 13 residues. CDR3 residues: CATSPGDQETQYF. As DNA, the CDR3 is TGTGCCACCTCCCCGGGAGACCAAGAGACCCAGTACTTC.

In the case of this clonotype: A much bigger clone sits one base away, suggesting this may be a read error. A library made for alpha chains picked up this beta chain off target, so its size means little. The CDR3 loop is CASSPRTEKTEQYF. CDR3 sequence (DNA): TGTGCCAGCAGCCCCCGGACCGAAAAGACCGAGCAGTACTTC. The chain is built from TRBV3-1 and TRBJ2-7; D remains unclear. This CDR3 is built from 14 residues. Trimming shortened V by 4 bases and J by 6 bases, and 16 bases separated the two germline ends. CDR1 and CDR2 (germline): LGHDT, YNNKEL (reference sequence).

Many counts were recorded for this clonotype. Within a library made for alpha chains, this beta chain is off target, and its count is uninformative. V usage is TRBV5-1 and J usage is TRBJ1-1, with 7 positions matching TRBD1. Per the germline V gene, CDR1 is SGHRS and CDR2 is YFSETQ. The CDR3 runs to 14 residues. V lost 2 bases and J lost 1; bases outside the gene matches: 2. CDR3 DNA sequence: TGCGCCAGCAGCTTAGACAGGGCGAACACTGAAGCTTTCTTT. It codes for CASSLDRANTEAFF. The whole variable domain, remainder taken from reference TRBV5-1 and TRBJ1-1, is KAGVTQTPRYLIKTRGQQVTLSCSPISGHRSVSWYQQTPGQGLQFLFEYFSETQRNKGNFPGRFSGRQFSNSRSEMNVSTLELGDSALYLCASSLDRANTEAFFGQGTRLTVV.

Note on this clonotype: Lacking the conserved final phenylalanine or tryptophan, this CDR3 likely reflects a read error. Found in a library prepared for alpha chains, this beta chain is an off-target read, and its abundance has little meaning. The chain joins TRBV3-1 to TRBJ2-3; D possibly uses TRBD1 or TRBD2 (5 bases each). The ends were cut back, 4 bases at V and 8 bases at J, with 13 bases in the middle. The CDR3 runs 13 residues. CDR1 is LGHDT, CDR2 YNNKEL, per germline (reference sequence). CDR3 region: CASSRDRDATQYL. The CDR3, as DNA: TGTGCCAGCAGCCGCGACCGGGACGCTACGCAGTATTTG.

This clonotype is termed medium-sized. This beta chain is off target for a library built for alpha chains, so its abundance means little. For the CDR3, the DNA is TGTGCCAGCTCACGGAGCGGCTCAGATACGCAGTATTTT. Its protein product is CASSRSGSDTQYF. This rearrangement joins TRBV18 to TRBJ2-3; D perhaps matches TRBD2 (5 bases). Trimming left V 4 bases short and J 4 bases short, with 9 bases between. Germline values: CDR1 KGHSH, CDR2 LQKENI. This CDR3 is 13 amino acids long.

As regards this clonotype: This beta chain came through as a stray read in a library set up for alpha chains, and its size says little. The J gene is TRBJ2-1, the V gene TRBV7-9; D gene unclear. Trimming left V 3 bases short and J 3 bases short, with 12 bases between. This CDR3 comprises 15 residues. CDR1 and CDR2 (germline): SEHNR, FQNEAQ (reference sequence). The CDR3 region has the DNA TGTGCCAGCAGCTTCCCGGGCCTCTACTACAATGAGCAGTTCTTC. This translates into CASSFPGLYYNEQFF.

This clonotype has at least ten counts. The library was built for alpha chains, so this beta chain is an off-target read and its size means little. V is TRBV28 and J is TRBJ2-7; 10 nucleotides align to TRBD1. The CDR3 covers 15 residues. The germline CDR1 and CDR2 sequences are MDHEN and SYDVKM. J was trimmed by 3 bases and V by 5 bases; bases with no gene match: 7. CDR3 nucleotide sequence: TGTGCCAGCAGTATCCCAGGGACAGGGGTCTACGAGCAGTACTTC. Protein product: CASSIPGTGVYEQYF.

This clonotype appeared many times. This beta chain is off target for a library built for alpha chains, so its abundance means little. The chain combines TRBV20-1 with TRBJ2-3, with D unclear. This CDR3 region has 12 residues. Germline V lookup: CDR1 DFQATT, CDR2 SNEGSKA (reference sequence). With 6 bases removed from V and 3 bases from J, the gap between germline ends came to 10 bases. CDR3 sequence: CSAFGWTDTQYF. CDR3 nucleotide sequence: TGCAGTGCCTTCGGGTGGACAGATACGCAGTATTTT.

This clonotype has a count of ten or more. Because this beta chain is a stray read in a library intended to capture alpha chains, its abundance should not be given much weight. CDR3 in DNA: TGTGCCAGGGGGACTAGCGGGACTAGCACAGATACGCAGTATTTT. It specifies CARGTSGTSTDTQYF. The rearrangement uses TRBV21-1 and TRBJ2-3; TRBD2, as called in the table, went unchecked against the DNA. TRBV21-1 has pseudogene status. This CDR3 comprises 15 residues.

This clonotype has at least ten counts. This beta chain came through as a stray read in a library set up for alpha chains, and its size says little. This chain connects TRBV6-2 or TRBV6-3 to TRBJ2-7; no clear D gene. Trimming stripped 2 bases from V and 6 bases from J, with 11 bases between. Per the germline V gene, CDR1 is MNHEY and CDR2 is SVGEGT. The CDR3 is made up of 13 amino acids. The CDR3 loop is CASSYGWVAEQYF. The CDR3 DNA reads as TGTGCCAGCAGTTACGGTTGGGTAGCCGAGCAGTACTTC.

This clonotype appeared a few times. This beta chain lies outside the target of a library built for alpha chains; its clone size means little. This chain links TRBV25-1 with TRBJ2-1; possibly TRBD2 for D (6 bases). V was cut by 3 bases and J by 4 bases, with 10 bases left in between. This CDR3 contains 14 residues. Germline CDR1 and CDR2: MGHDK and SYGVNS. CDR3 DNA: TGTGCCAGCAGTGACCGGGACTCTTACAATGAGCAGTTCTTC. Amino acids: CASSDRDSYNEQFF.

Relative to its sample, this clonotype is medium-sized. The library was prepared for alpha chains; this beta chain is a stray read, so its frequency means little. The rearrangement joins TRBV20-1 to TRBJ2-3; D not resolved. The CDR3 has 15 amino acids. From germline, CDR1 is DFQATT and CDR2 SNEGSKA (reference sequence). Trimming took off 5 bases at V and 2 bases at J, with 17 bases between the two ends. The CDR3: CSAGIGASYTDTQYF. Here the CDR3 DNA reads TGCAGTGCTGGGATAGGCGCAAGCTACACAGATACGCAGTATTTT.

This clonotype ranks as medium-sized. Since it is a stray read in a library aimed at alpha chains, this beta chain has a size that is not meaningful. The chain recombines TRBV14 with TRBJ2-6, with 9 bases lining up with TRBD1. This CDR3 has 18 amino acids. From germline, CDR1 is SGHDN and CDR2 FVKESK. V lost 5 bases and J lost 2; bases outside the gene matches: 10. DNA for the CDR3: TGTGCCAGCAGCGGGAAAGCAACAGGGGGCGCTGGGGCCAACGTCCTGACTTTC. Amino acids: CASSGKATGGAGANVLTF.

In its sample, this clonotype ranks as medium-sized. At one end the junction does not follow the germline gene, possibly because of a read error. In a library made to pick up alpha chains, this beta chain is a stray read with a size that means little. The chain combines TRBV20-1 with TRBJ2-7, with TRBD2 matching over 7 bases. The CDR3 loop spans 15 amino acids. Germline V gives CDR1 DFQATT, CDR2 SNEGSKA (reference sequence). Here the CDR3 DNA reads TGCAGTGCCAGAGACCCGGGAGGTCCGACCTACGAGCAGTACTTC. Translating gives CSARDPGGPTYEQYF.

This clonotype was seen at least ten times. The library was designed around alpha chains, so this beta chain is a stray read whose abundance carries little weight. V gene TRBV6-5 combines with J gene TRBJ1-2, with D maybe TRBD1 (5 bases). The germline V gene has CDR1 MNHEY and CDR2 SVGAGI. This CDR3 is 15 amino acids long. The ends were cut back, 1 base at V and 4 bases at J, with 13 bases in the middle. The CDR3 sequence: CASSYLSQGSYGYTF. As DNA, the CDR3 is TGTGCCAGCAGTTACTTGTCCCAGGGCTCCTATGGCTACACCTTC.

This clonotype appeared a few times. Because the library targeted alpha chains, this beta chain is an off-target read whose size means little. The chain's CDR3 is CASSLASGRAQGNEQFF. DNA for the CDR3: TGTGCCAGCAGCTTGGCCAGCGGGAGGGCCCAGGGGAATGAGCAGTTCTTC. This sequence joins TRBV5-4 and TRBJ2-1; 10 bases match TRBD2. V lost 0 bases and J lost 7; bases outside the gene matches: 10. Germline CDR1 reads SGHNT; CDR2 reads YYREEE (reference sequence). The CDR3 totals 17 residues.

This clonotype was seen at least ten times. Since the library was made to target alpha chains, this beta chain is a stray read and its abundance is not meaningful. The chain has TRBV14 and TRBJ2-5, with TRBD2 identical over 7 bases. J gave up 2 bases and V 0 bases, and 12 bases lay outside the gene matches. The CDR3 spans 18 residues. The germline gives CDR1 SGHDN, CDR2 FVKESK. Written as DNA, the CDR3 is TGTGCCAGCAGCCAAGAATTCCGCGGCGGGAGAGCTCAAGAGACCCAGTACTTC. It is translated as CASSQEFRGGRAQETQYF.

This clonotype was seen at least ten times. This beta chain is a stray read from a library made for alpha chains; its abundance is not meaningful. The chain couples TRBV7-6 to TRBJ2-7, with 9 positions matching TRBD2. The germline CDR1 and CDR2 sequences are SGHVS and FNYEAQ. Trimming cost V 6 bases and J 1 base; bases outside gene matches: 13. The CDR3 is made up of 17 amino acids. CDR3 sequence reads: CASSLPAGGTTSYEQYF. The CDR3, as DNA: TGTGCCAGCAGTCTTCCAGCGGGAGGAACAACATCCTACGAGCAGTACTTC.

In its sample, this clonotype was seen a few times. Little can be read into the size of this beta chain, an off-target read in a library designed for alpha chains. This chain joins TRBV3-1 and TRBJ1-2; no reliable D call. CDR1 is LGHDT, CDR2 YNNKEL, per germline (reference sequence). V lost 5 bases, J lost 0 bases, and 4 bases lay in between. The length of the CDR3 is 12 residues. The CDR3 nucleotides read TGTGCCAGCAGCGAGGCTAACTATGGCTACACCTTC. It is translated as CASSEANYGYTF.

Remarks on this clonotype: This beta chain represents an off-target read in a library built for alpha chains; its size is of limited meaning. The chain couples TRBV20-1 to TRBJ1-6; D might be TRBD1 (5 bases). The CDR3 is 16 residues long. Trimming pared 0 bases from V and 7 bases from J, leaving 16 bases between. Germline CDR1 DFQATT, CDR2 SNEGSKA (reference sequence). The CDR3 protein is CSARDHVGPRNSPLHF. The CDR3 nucleotides read TGCAGTGCTAGAGATCATGTGGGGCCCCGAAATTCACCCCTCCACTTT.

In its sample, this clonotype ranks as medium-sized. For a library built for alpha chains, this beta chain is a stray read; little rests on its size. V gene TRBV20-1 combines with J gene TRBJ1-1; no clear D gene. The ends were cut back, 0 bases at V and 4 bases at J, with 9 bases in the middle. This CDR3 region has 13 residues. Germline V CDR1 and CDR2: DFQATT, SNEGSKA (reference sequence). The CDR3 loop is CSARDVGVTEAFF. CDR3 coding DNA: TGCAGTGCTAGAGACGTAGGCGTCACTGAAGCTTTCTTT.

By share of the sample, this clonotype is medium-sized. This beta chain is off target for a library built for alpha chains, so its abundance means little. V usage is TRBV6-5 and J usage is TRBJ2-5, with D unclear. The ends were cut back, 3 bases at V and 10 bases at J, with 9 bases in the middle. The CDR3 is made up of 11 amino acids. Germline loops: CDR1 MNHEY, CDR2 SVGAGI. The CDR3 DNA reads as TGTGCCAGCAGTTATGGTTCAATCCAGTACTTC. The encoded protein is CASSYGSIQYF.

By share of the sample, this clonotype is medium-sized (0.01 to 0.1%). As an off-target read in a library built for alpha chains, this beta chain has a frequency of little significance. J is TRBJ2-1 and V is TRBV7-3; possibly TRBD1 for D (5 bases). V lost 0 bases and J lost 5, with 11 bases in between. Germline loops: CDR1 SGHTA, CDR2 FQGTGA. This CDR3 contains 15 residues. The CDR3 DNA follows: TGTGCCAGCAGCTTAACAGGGGCCCTTAACAATGAGCAGTTCTTC. Its translation is CASSLTGALNNEQFF.

This clonotype is classed as medium-sized. This beta chain is an unintended read in a library built for alpha chains; its size means little. The chain uses TRBV5-1 and TRBJ2-2, with 13 bases matching TRBD2. V gave up 2 bases and J gave up 1 base; unmatched junction bases: 5. The CDR3 length is 18 residues. CDR1 is SGHRS and CDR2 is YFSETQ in the germline V gene. The CDR3 bases are TGCGCCAGCAGCTTACGGACTAGCGGGAGCGGGAACACCGGGGAGCTGTTTTTT. It specifies CASSLRTSGSGNTGELFF.

In its sample, this clonotype was seen many times. This beta chain slipped into a library made for alpha chains as a stray read, so its size is not meaningful. The chain combines TRBV28 with TRBJ2-7; D may be TRBD1 (6 bases). The CDR3 sequence is 12 residues long. CDR1 MDHEN and CDR2 SYDVKM come from the germline V gene. Trimming stripped 5 bases from V and 12 bases from J, with 17 bases between. As DNA, the CDR3 is TGTGCCAGCAGTGTGAACAGGGACCGGAGGTACTTC. Encoded protein: CASSVNRDRRYF.

In this sample, this clonotype turned up many times. This beta chain appears as a stray read in a library generated for alpha chains; its size is not informative. J is TRBJ2-1 and V is TRBV19, with 10 bases that match TRBD2. The V gene end was trimmed by 3 bases and the J gene end by 1 base; junction bases not matched to a gene: 0. Germline V gene data show CDR1 as LNHDA and CDR2 as SQIVND (reference sequence). There are 15 residues in the CDR3. For the CDR3, the DNA is TGTGCCAGTAGTATTAGCGGGAGGTCCTACAATGAGCAGTTCTTC. This translates into CASSISGRSYNEQFF.

This clonotype was recorded only once. Possible read error: a much larger clone is one base away. This beta chain appears as a stray read in a library generated for alpha chains; its size is not informative. The chain is built from TRBV4-2 and TRBJ2-4, with D possibly being TRBD1 (5 bases). Germline V gives CDR1 LGHNA, CDR2 YNFKEQ. CDR3 length equals 14 residues. V shed 0 bases and J shed 3 bases, with 6 bases lying between them. DNA of the CDR3: TGTGCCAGCAGCCAAGACCAGGGCAAAAACATTCAGTACTTC. This codes for CASSQDQGKNIQYF.